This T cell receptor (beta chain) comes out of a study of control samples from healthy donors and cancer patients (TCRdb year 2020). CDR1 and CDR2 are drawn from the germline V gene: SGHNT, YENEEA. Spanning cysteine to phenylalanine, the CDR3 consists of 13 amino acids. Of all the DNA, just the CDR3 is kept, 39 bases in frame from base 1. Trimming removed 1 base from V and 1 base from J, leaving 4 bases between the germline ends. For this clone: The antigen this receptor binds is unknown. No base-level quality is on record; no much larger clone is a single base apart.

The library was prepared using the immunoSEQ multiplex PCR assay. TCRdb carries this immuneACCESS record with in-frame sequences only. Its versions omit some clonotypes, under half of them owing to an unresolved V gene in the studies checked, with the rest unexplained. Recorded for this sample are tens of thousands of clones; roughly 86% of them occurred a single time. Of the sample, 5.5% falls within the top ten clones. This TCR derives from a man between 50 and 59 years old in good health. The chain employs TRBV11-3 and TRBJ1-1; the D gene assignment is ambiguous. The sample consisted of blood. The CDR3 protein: CASSLGENTEAFF. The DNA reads TGTGCCAGCAGCTTAGGGGAGAACACTGAAGCTTTCTTT.